The 12 T cell receptor beta chains in this list originate from one sample, sequenced in a study of long-term antiretroviral therapy in people with HIV. Sequencing relied on immunoSEQ assay v3.0, run at survey level. The data were produced by immunoSEQ multiplex PCR, yet TCRdb's version contains in-frame clones alone and is incomplete. Among fewer than 35,000 clones listed, about 85% were seen once. The specimen comprised unsorted PBMCs, sampled 3 years after starting antiretroviral therapy. Every receptor here comes from a man aged 40-49 years with HIV.

The genes are TRBV4-1 and TRBJ2-1; 11 bases map to TRBD2. Looked up from germline, CDR1 is MGHRA and CDR2 is YSYEKL. V shed 2 bases and J 2 bases; nucleotides not matched to a gene: 5. The CDR3 runs 17 residues. DNA of the CDR3: TGCGCCAGCAGCCAATCTTTAGCGGGGGGGCCCTACAATGAGCAGTTCTTC. Protein sequence: CASSQSLAGGPYNEQFF.

This chain uses TRBV2 with TRBJ2-3; D is perhaps TRBD2 (6 bases). There are 16 residues in the CDR3. CDR1 is SNHLY, CDR2 FYNNEI, per germline. V was shortened by 7 bases and J by 2 bases, with 19 bases between the two germline ends. In nucleotides, the CDR3 is TGTGCCAGCACCAAAGATAGGACTACTGTCACAGATACGCAGTATTTT. It encodes CASTKDRTTVTDTQYF.

The rearrangement uses TRBV7-9 and TRBJ1-1; TRBD1 aligns across 7 bases. Germline loops: CDR1 SEHNR, CDR2 FQNEAQ (reference sequence). The V segment lost 4 bases and the J segment 2 bases; nucleotides outside the gene matches: 7. The CDR3 has 15 residues. The CDR3 region is CASSSYDRANTEAFF. CDR3 coding DNA: TGTGCCAGCAGCTCCTACGACAGGGCCAACACTGAAGCTTTCTTT.

This clone has a single count. At one boundary the junction diverges from the germline segment, which might be a read error. The chain has TRBV11-2 and TRBJ2-1; TRBD1 agrees at 8 bases. CDR3 size: 15 residues. Germline-derived CDR1 and CDR2 are SGHAT and FQNNGV. CDR3 residues: CASSVEGQARVEQFF. CDR3 in DNA: TGTGCCAGCAGCGTAGAGGGACAGGCGAGGGTAGAGCAGTTCTTC.

The chain is built from TRBV5-1 and TRBJ1-2; the D gene is possibly TRBD1 (5 bases). V gave up 0 bases and J gave up 1 base, with 7 bases separating them. CDR1 and CDR2 (germline): SGHRS, YFSETQ. CDR3 size: 14 residues. The CDR3 loop is CASSLEGYNYGYTF. The DNA of the CDR3 is TGCGCCAGCAGCTTGGAGGGGTATAACTATGGCTACACCTTC.

The J gene is TRBJ1-2, the V gene TRBV5-1; D unresolved. V was pared by 4 bases and J by 4 bases, with 17 bases between. Germline loops: CDR1 SGHRS, CDR2 YFSETQ. CDR3 length: 15 amino acids. The CDR3 DNA reads as TGCGCCAGCAGCCTCGATCACGGCACAGTCTATGGCTACACCTTC. This codes for CASSLDHGTVYGYTF.

J is TRBJ2-1 and V is TRBV27; perhaps TRBD2 as D (5 bases). Between the trimmed V and J ends, which lost 4 bases and 6 bases, there was a span of 16 bases. This CDR3 is built from 15 residues. Germline CDR1 MNHEY, CDR2 SMNVEV (reference sequence). Here the CDR3 reads CASSYGPRAGNEQFF. The CDR3 coding sequence is TGTGCCAGCAGTTACGGGCCCCGGGCGGGCAATGAGCAGTTCTTC.

The V and J genes are TRBV5-1 and TRBJ1-5; D gene unclear. The V and J ends lost 4 bases and 0 bases respectively, with 5 bases between them. This CDR3 region has 13 residues. Germline V gene sequence: CDR1 SGHRS, CDR2 YFSETQ. This chain's CDR3 is CASSRYSNQPQHF. The DNA for the CDR3 is TGCGCCAGCAGCAGATATAGCAATCAGCCCCAGCATTTT.

The J gene is TRBJ1-2, the V gene TRBV5-2. TRBV5-2 is given as a pseudogene. This CDR3 is 16 amino acids long. CDR3 in DNA: TGTGCCAGCAAATTTTGGGGAGAGTACGAGACCTATGGCTACACCTTC. Translated, it gives CASKFWGEYETYGYTF.

The rearrangement joins TRBV14 to TRBJ1-1; D remains unclear. Between the trimmed V and J ends, which lost 4 bases and 7 bases, there was a span of 13 bases. CDR3 length equals 13 residues. From germline, CDR1 is SGHDN and CDR2 FVKESK. The CDR3: CASSLESGVEAFF. For the CDR3, the DNA is TGTGCCAGCAGCCTTGAGTCCGGAGTTGAAGCTTTCTTT.

This rearrangement joins TRBV4-2 to TRBJ1-2; 9 nucleotides line up with TRBD1. This CDR3 region has 13 residues. Germline trimming cut 5 bases from V and 8 bases from J; bases unmatched to any gene: 6. In germline, CDR1 is LGHNA, CDR2 YNFKEQ. CDR3 region: CASSDTGGSGYTF. Written as DNA, the CDR3 is TGTGCCAGCAGCGACACAGGGGGCAGCGGCTACACCTTC.

The chain joins TRBV9 to TRBJ2-7; D is ambiguous. CDR1 SGDLS and CDR2 YYNGEE come from the germline V gene. The V end was cut by 0 bases, the J end by 6 bases, with 13 bases between. This CDR3 region has 14 residues. The CDR3 sequence: CASSVGVSGSEQYF. The CDR3 DNA reads as TGTGCCAGCAGCGTAGGGGTCTCTGGTTCCGAGCAGTACTTC.